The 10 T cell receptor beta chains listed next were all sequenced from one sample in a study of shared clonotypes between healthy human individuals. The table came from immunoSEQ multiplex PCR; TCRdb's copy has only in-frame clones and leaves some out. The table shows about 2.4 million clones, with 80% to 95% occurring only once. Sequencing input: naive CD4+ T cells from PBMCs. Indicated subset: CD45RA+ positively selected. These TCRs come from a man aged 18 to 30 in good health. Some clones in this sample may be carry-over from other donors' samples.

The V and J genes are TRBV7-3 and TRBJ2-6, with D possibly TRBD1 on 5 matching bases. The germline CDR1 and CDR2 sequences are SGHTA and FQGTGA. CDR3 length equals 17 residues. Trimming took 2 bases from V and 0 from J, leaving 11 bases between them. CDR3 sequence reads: CASSLFGANSGANVLTF. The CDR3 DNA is TGTGCCAGCAGCTTATTTGGGGCGAACTCTGGGGCCAACGTCCTGACTTTC.

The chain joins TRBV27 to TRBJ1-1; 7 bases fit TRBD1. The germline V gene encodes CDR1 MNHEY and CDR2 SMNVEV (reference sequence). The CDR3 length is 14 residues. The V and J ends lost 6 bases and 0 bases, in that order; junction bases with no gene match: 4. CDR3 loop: CASRTTGMNTEAFF. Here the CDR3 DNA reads TGTGCCAGCAGAACGACAGGGATGAACACTGAAGCTTTCTTT.

CDR3 nucleotides: TGTGCCAGCAGCTTCCCGGGGAGAGAGACCCAGTACTTC. Translation: CASSFPGRETQYF. The chain has TRBV7-9 and TRBJ2-5, with D perhaps matching TRBD2 (5 bases). The CDR3 covers 13 residues. Germline V gene lookup returns CDR1 SEHNR and CDR2 FQNEAQ (reference sequence). Trimming pared 3 bases from V and 4 bases from J, leaving 9 bases between.

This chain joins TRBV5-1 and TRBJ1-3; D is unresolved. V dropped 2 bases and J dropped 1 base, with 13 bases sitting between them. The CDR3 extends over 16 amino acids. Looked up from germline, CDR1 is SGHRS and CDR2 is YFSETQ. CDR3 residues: CASSFEVLDSGNTIYF. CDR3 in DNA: TGCGCCAGCAGCTTCGAAGTGCTGGATTCTGGAAACACCATATATTTT.

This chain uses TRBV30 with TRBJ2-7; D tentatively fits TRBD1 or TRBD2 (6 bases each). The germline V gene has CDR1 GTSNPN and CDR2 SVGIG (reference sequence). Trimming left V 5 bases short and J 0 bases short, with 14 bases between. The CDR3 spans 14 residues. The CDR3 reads CAWGGPLDSYEQYF. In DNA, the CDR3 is TGTGCCTGGGGGGGGCCCCTCGACTCCTACGAGCAGTACTTC. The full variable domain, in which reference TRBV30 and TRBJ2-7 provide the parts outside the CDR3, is SQTIHQWPATLVQPVGSPLSLECTVEGTSNPNLYWYRQAAGRGLQLLFYSVGIGQISSEVPQNLSASRPQDRQFILSSKKLLLSDSGFYLCAWGGPLDSYEQYFGPGTRLTVT.

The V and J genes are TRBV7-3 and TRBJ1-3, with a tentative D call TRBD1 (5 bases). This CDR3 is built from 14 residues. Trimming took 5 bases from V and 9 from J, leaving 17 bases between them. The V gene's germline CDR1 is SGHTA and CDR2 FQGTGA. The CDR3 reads CASSPRGEWGTIYF. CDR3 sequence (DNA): TGTGCCAGCAGCCCACGGGGGGAGTGGGGCACCATATATTTT.

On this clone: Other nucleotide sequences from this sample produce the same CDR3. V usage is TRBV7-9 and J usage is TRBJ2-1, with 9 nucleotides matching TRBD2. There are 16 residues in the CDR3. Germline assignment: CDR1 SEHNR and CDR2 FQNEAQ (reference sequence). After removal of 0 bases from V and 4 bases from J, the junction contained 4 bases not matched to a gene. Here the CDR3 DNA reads TGTGCCAGCAGCTTAGCGTTAGCGGGAGAGTACAATGAGCAGTTCTTC. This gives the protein CASSLALAGEYNEQFF.

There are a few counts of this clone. The CDR3 DNA reads TGTGCCAGCAGCAAAGGGGGCAGCCTGTGGGGCTACACCTTC. Protein sequence: CASSKGGSLWGYTF. V is TRBV21-1 and J is TRBJ1-2; whether TRBD1, the table's D call, matches the DNA was not checked. TRBV21-1 is a pseudogene. There are 14 residues in the CDR3.

CDR3 DNA: TGTGCCAGCAGCTACACTGGTGGCCTCTACAATGAGCAGTTCTTC. Translation gives CASSYTGGLYNEQFF. The genes are TRBV7-3 and TRBJ2-1; no clear D gene. Per the germline V gene, CDR1 is SGHTA and CDR2 is FQGTGA. V lost 4 bases and J 3 bases, leaving 13 bases between the germline ends. The CDR3 spans 15 residues.

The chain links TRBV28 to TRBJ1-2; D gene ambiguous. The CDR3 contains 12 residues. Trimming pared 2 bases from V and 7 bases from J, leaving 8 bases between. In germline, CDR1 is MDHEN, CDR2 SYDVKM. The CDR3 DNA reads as TGTGCCAGCAGTTTAAACGAGGTTGGCTACACCTTC. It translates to CASSLNEVGYTF.